Listed below are T cell receptor beta chains from one sample, sequenced in a study of breast tumors, draining lymph nodes, adjacent tissues. Each CDR3 protein is one row after TCRdb ran MiXCR on the multiplex PCR reads. The data show under 85,000 distinct CDR3 sequences, with approximately 20% seen just once and 2% to 3% held by the top ten. The sequenced material came from axillary lymph node tissue. The source of these receptors is a female donor with breast cancer. Some clones in this sample may be carry-over from other donors' samples. CDR3s include the opening cysteine and the closing phenylalanine or tryptophan. The D gene is left open where the match is weak. Clone size is shown for a subset of rows, as once, few, many or a class of expanded clone.

j_gene: TRBJ2-7; v_gene: TRBV20-1; abundance: many; d_gene: .; CDR3aa: CSARDHRAYEQYF; CDR3nt: TGCAGTGCTAGAGATCACCGAGCCTACGAGCAGTACTTC
j_gene: TRBJ1-5; v_gene: TRBV7-2; abundance: many; d_gene: .; CDR3aa: CASSLVGPRRNQPQHF; CDR3nt: TGTGCCAGCAGCTTAGTGGGACCTAGGAGGAATCAGCCCCAGCATTTT
j_gene: TRBJ2-7; v_gene: TRBV28; abundance: many; d_gene: .; CDR3aa: CASSYPGTQGEQYF; CDR3nt: TGTGCCAGCAGTTACCCCGGGACTCAGGGGGAGCAGTACTTC
j_gene: TRBJ2-3; v_gene: TRBV6-2/TRBV6-3; abundance: .; d_gene: TRBD2; CDR3aa: CASSYSPPGLAGDTQYF; CDR3nt: TGTGCCAGCAGTTACTCCCCCCCCGGACTAGCGGGAGATACGCAGTATTTT
j_gene: TRBJ2-1; v_gene: TRBV14; abundance: many; d_gene: TRBD1; CDR3aa: CASSQRTGLRYNEQFF; CDR3nt: TGTGCCAGCAGCCAAAGGACAGGGCTTAGATACAATGAGCAGTTCTTC
j_gene: TRBJ1-4; v_gene: TRBV20-1; abundance: many; d_gene: .; CDR3aa: CSARRTASEKLFF; CDR3nt: TGCAGTGCTAGAAGGACCGCTAGTGAAAAACTGTTTTTT
j_gene: TRBJ2-5; v_gene: TRBV7-9; abundance: many; d_gene: TRBD1; CDR3aa: CASTGDRGSEETQYF; CDR3nt: TGTGCCAGCACGGGGGACAGGGGGTCAGAGGAGACCCAGTACTTC
j_gene: TRBJ2-5; v_gene: TRBV20-1; abundance: many; d_gene: TRBD2; CDR3aa: CSARAVAGVGETQYF; CDR3nt: TGCAGTGCTAGAGCAGTGGCGGGAGTGGGAGAGACCCAGTACTTC
j_gene: TRBJ1-2; v_gene: TRBV18; abundance: few; d_gene: .; CDR3aa: CASSPGEKRGYTF; CDR3nt: TGTGCCAGCTCACCGGGGGAGAAGCGTGGCTACACCTTC
j_gene: TRBJ2-7; v_gene: TRBV20-1; abundance: many; d_gene: TRBD2; CDR3aa: CSAKTSGYSYEQYF; CDR3nt: TGCAGTGCCAAGACTAGCGGCTACTCCTACGAGCAGTACTTC
j_gene: TRBJ2-5; v_gene: TRBV7-9; abundance: many; d_gene: .; CDR3aa: CASSLSPGQETQYF; CDR3nt: TGTGCCAGCAGCTTATCTCCAGGCCAAGAGACCCAGTACTTC
j_gene: TRBJ2-1; v_gene: TRBV2; abundance: many; d_gene: TRBD1; CDR3aa: CASSGPGGYNEQFF; CDR3nt: TGTGCCAGCAGTGGGCCAGGGGGCTACAATGAGCAGTTCTTC
j_gene: TRBJ2-5; v_gene: TRBV6-1; abundance: .; d_gene: TRBD1; CDR3aa: CASSVAGTEETQYF; CDR3nt: TGTGCCAGCAGTGTAGCCGGGACAGAAGAGACCCAGTACTTC
j_gene: TRBJ2-1; v_gene: TRBV9; abundance: many; d_gene: TRBD2; CDR3aa: CASSPGAGLAGEWQFF; CDR3nt: TGTGCCAGCAGCCCCGGGGCGGGACTAGCGGGAGAATGGCAGTTCTTC
j_gene: TRBJ2-1; v_gene: TRBV4-3; abundance: .; d_gene: .; CDR3aa: CASSQDGLAGAAKEQFF; CDR3nt: TGCGCCAGCAGCCAAGATGGTCTGGCGGGCGCGGCTAAGGAGCAGTTCTTC
j_gene: TRBJ1-4; v_gene: TRBV5-1; abundance: many; d_gene: .; CDR3aa: CASSLGLAGGNEKLFF; CDR3nt: TGCGCCAGCAGCTTGGGGCTTGCGGGGGGCAATGAAAAACTGTTTTTT
j_gene: TRBJ2-7; v_gene: TRBV28; abundance: few; d_gene: TRBD2; CDR3aa: CASIRSGRFDYEQYF; CDR3nt: TGTGCCAGCATCCGTAGCGGGAGGTTTGACTACGAGCAGTACTTC
j_gene: TRBJ2-1; v_gene: TRBV5-6; abundance: many; d_gene: .; CDR3aa: CASSFAIGDEQFF; CDR3nt: TGTGCCAGCAGCTTCGCAATTGGCGATGAGCAGTTCTTC
j_gene: TRBJ1-5; v_gene: TRBV6-5; abundance: many; d_gene: .; CDR3aa: CASSYRQGRQPQHF; CDR3nt: TGTGCCAGCAGTTACCGGCAGGGTCGGCAGCCCCAGCATTTT
j_gene: TRBJ2-1; v_gene: TRBV12-3/TRBV12-4; abundance: many; d_gene: TRBD1; CDR3aa: CASSLPTGANNEQFF; CDR3nt: TGTGCCAGCAGTTTACCCACAGGGGCCAACAATGAGCAGTTCTTC
j_gene: TRBJ2-3; v_gene: TRBV20-1; abundance: many; d_gene: TRBD2; CDR3aa: CSALKTSGSPDTQYF; CDR3nt: TGCAGTGCCCTAAAGACTAGCGGGAGCCCAGATACGCAGTATTTT
j_gene: TRBJ2-1; v_gene: TRBV6-1; abundance: many; d_gene: .; CDR3aa: CASSRQYNEQFF; CDR3nt: TGTGCCAGCAGTAGACAGTACAATGAGCAGTTCTTC
j_gene: TRBJ2-5; v_gene: TRBV4-2; abundance: many; d_gene: .; CDR3aa: CASSPGSVETQYF; CDR3nt: TGTGCCAGCAGCCCCGGGAGTGTGGAGACCCAGTACTTC
j_gene: TRBJ2-7; v_gene: TRBV7-6; abundance: many; d_gene: TRBD1; CDR3aa: CASSLGQGPSYEQYF; CDR3nt: TGTGCCAGCAGCTTGGGACAGGGGCCCTCCTACGAGCAGTACTTC
j_gene: TRBJ2-7; v_gene: TRBV20-1; abundance: many; d_gene: .; CDR3aa: CSVPRSREQYF; CDR3nt: TGCAGTGTCCCGCGTTCGAGAGAGCAGTACTTC
j_gene: TRBJ1-4; v_gene: TRBV28; abundance: few; d_gene: .; CDR3aa: CASSSSGTDEKLFF; CDR3nt: TGTGCCAGCAGCTCCTCAGGAACGGATGAAAAACTGTTTTTT